Below, one T cell receptor beta chain is given with its context. This CDR3 contains 16 residues. V lost 3 bases and J lost 0, with 13 bases in between. Germline CDR1 SGDLS, CDR2 YYNGEE. These data come from a study of shared clonotypes between healthy human individuals. Overall study: Aged 18 to 49, the donors were a couple of women and a few men.

Assay: immunoSEQ multiplex PCR; the TCRdb copy retains only in-frame clones and omits some. The table shows about 2.3 million clones, with under 95% occurring only once. The sequenced sample was naive CD4+ T cells from PBMCs. Subset defined: CD45RA+ positively selected. The rearrangement links TRBV9 to TRBJ2-1, with TRBD2 as a possible D gene (6 bases). The clonotype was recovered from a man younger than 35 in good health. Some clones in this sample may be carry-over from other donors' samples. The CDR3 loop reads CASSEGTSSSYNEQFF. The CDR3 nucleotides are TGTGCCAGCAGCGAAGGGACTTCCAGCTCCTACAATGAGCAGTTCTTC.